The next 17 T cell receptor beta chains were all read from a single sample in a study of blood T cell repertoires in COVID-19. Clones were read by immunoSEQ multiplex PCR, and TCRdb kept only the in-frame ones, dropping some. The sample carries 70,000 to 100,000 clones, about 71% recorded once. The sequencing input was peripheral blood. Receptors originate from a woman aged 55-70 years in a cohort sampled during active or convalescent COVID-19.

The rearrangement links TRBV19 to TRBJ2-5; 8 nucleotides line up with TRBD1. V shed 6 bases, J shed 5 bases, and the junction held 5 bases outside the gene matches. From germline, CDR1 is LNHDA and CDR2 SQIVND (reference sequence). The CDR3 extends over 13 amino acids. The CDR3 is CASSKQGDETQYF. The CDR3 nucleotides read TGTGCCAGTAGCAAACAGGGGGATGAGACCCAGTACTTC.

This chain connects TRBV3-1 (or the pseudogene TRBV3-2) to TRBJ1-3; 9 nucleotides agree with TRBD1. The CDR3 sequence is 16 residues long. The germline gives CDR1 LGHDT, CDR2 YNNKEL (reference sequence). Trimming took 3 bases from V and 3 from J; bases not matched to a gene: 6. Here the CDR3 reads CASSQPTGGIGNTIYF. The CDR3 nucleotides read TGTGCCAGCAGCCAGCCAACAGGGGGCATTGGAAACACCATATATTTT.

The chain joins TRBV5-4 to TRBJ1-3; tentatively, D is TRBD1 (5 bases). This CDR3 spans 15 amino acids. Germline V CDR1 and CDR2: SGHNT, YYREEE (reference sequence). Trimming pared 3 bases from V and 1 base from J, leaving 11 bases between. CDR3 nucleotide sequence: TGTGCCAGCAGCTGGTACGGGGGGTCTGGAAACACCATATATTTT. This gives the protein CASSWYGGSGNTIYF.

The chain is built from TRBV27 and TRBJ2-7, with D perhaps matching TRBD2 (6 bases). The CDR3 is 14 residues long. The V and J ends lost 4 bases and 2 bases respectively, with 12 bases between them. CDR1 is MNHEY, CDR2 SMNVEV, per germline (reference sequence). Here the CDR3 reads CASSSTGLTYEQYF. CDR3 DNA sequence: TGTGCCAGCAGTTCAACGGGACTGACCTACGAGCAGTACTTC.

The sample holds a few counts of this clone. The chain carries TRBV6-5 and TRBJ2-7; 11 bases are a match to TRBD1. With V trimmed by 0 bases and J by 2 bases, 3 bases remained unmatched. CDR1 is MNHEY and CDR2 is SVGAGI in the germline V gene. The CDR3 length is 16 residues. CDR3 coding DNA: TGTGCCAGCAGTTACTCCGAGGGACAGGGGGCCTACGAGCAGTACTTC. Protein product: CASSYSEGQGAYEQYF.

This clone appeared a single time. The genes are TRBV15 and TRBJ2-1, with 8 bases fitting TRBD2. This CDR3 is 16 amino acids long. Germline V gene sequence: CDR1 LNHNV, CDR2 YYDKDF (reference sequence). V dropped 2 bases and J dropped 5; count of bases not matched to a gene: 8. Written as DNA, the CDR3 is TGTGCCACCAGCAGACCGACGGGGGGGTCCGACAATGAGCAGTTCTTC. Translating gives CATSRPTGGSDNEQFF.

This clone was seen at least ten times. This chain's CDR3 is CASSLEGSGGSLLFF. CDR3 in DNA: TGTGCCAGCAGCTTAGAGGGTAGCGGGGGGTCCTTGTTATTCTTC. The chain couples TRBV11-2 to TRBJ2-1; the match to TRBD2 covers 10 bases. Trimming removed 0 bases from V and 16 bases from J; junction bases left unmatched: 12. The CDR3 is 15 residues long. Germline CDR1 SGHAT, CDR2 FQNNGV.

CDR3 DNA: TGTGCCAGCAGTTACTCGGCACAGGGGAACTATGGCTACACCTTC. Translating it yields CASSYSAQGNYGYTF. The J gene is TRBJ1-2, the V gene TRBV6-5, with 7 bases fitting TRBD1. Germline CDR1 and CDR2: MNHEY and SVGAGI. V shed 0 bases and J 2 bases; nucleotides not matched to a gene: 3. This CDR3 has 15 amino acids.

The V call is TRBV7-2, the J call TRBJ2-7, with D possibly being TRBD2 (5 bases). V lost 0 bases to trimming and J lost 3 bases, with 9 bases between them. The V gene's germline CDR1 is SGHTA and CDR2 FQGNSA. The CDR3 consists of 14 residues. In nucleotides, the CDR3 is TGTGCCAGCAGCTTAGCGCGGGCGGGCTACGAGCAGTACTTC. Translation: CASSLARAGYEQYF.

This chain connects TRBV7-8 to TRBJ2-7, with TRBD1 matching 10 bases. V trimming: 8 bases; J trimming: 3 bases; junction bases outside the gene matches: 4. The length of the CDR3 is 13 residues. Germline V lookup: CDR1 SGHVS, CDR2 FQNEAQ. Here the CDR3 reads CASGQGGYYEQYF. The CDR3 DNA follows: TGTGCCAGCGGACAGGGGGGCTACTACGAGCAGTACTTC.

The V and J genes are TRBV27 and TRBJ2-1, with 7 bases lining up with TRBD2. V lost 7 bases, J lost 0 bases, and 6 bases stayed unmatched. The germline CDR1 and CDR2 sequences are MNHEY and SMNVEV (reference sequence). This CDR3 is built from 15 residues. The CDR3 sequence is CASKRGRSSYNEQFF. The CDR3 DNA follows: TGTGCCAGCAAGCGGGGTAGGAGCTCCTACAATGAGCAGTTCTTC.

This clone was seen more than once but under ten times. V usage is TRBV3-1 (or the pseudogene TRBV3-2) and J usage is TRBJ2-3, with TRBD2 matching over 9 bases. The CDR3 runs to 15 residues. The V and J ends lost 4 bases and 6 bases, in that order; junction bases with no gene match: 8. Germline CDR1 is LGHDT and CDR2 is YNNKEL (reference sequence). The CDR3 DNA sequence: TGTGCCAGCAGCCTCGCGGGGGGGCCCATGGATACGCAGTATTTT. It codes for CASSLAGGPMDTQYF.

The V gene is TRBV19, the J gene TRBJ2-5; possible D gene TRBD1, 6 bases. In germline, CDR1 is LNHDA, CDR2 SQIVND (reference sequence). Trimming shortened V by 2 bases and J by 4 bases, and 11 bases separated the two germline ends. The CDR3 is 14 residues long. The chain's CDR3 is CASSIRQGRETQYF. DNA of the CDR3: TGTGCCAGTAGTATACGGCAGGGGCGAGAGACCCAGTACTTC.

This sequence joins TRBV5-5 and TRBJ1-5, with D perhaps matching TRBD1 (5 bases). CDR3 length equals 15 residues. The V end was cut by 4 bases, the J end by 0 bases, with 11 bases between. CDR1 and CDR2 (germline): SGHKS, YYEKEE (reference sequence). The CDR3 loop is CASSALGGSNQPQHF. CDR3 in DNA: TGTGCCAGCAGCGCCCTGGGGGGTAGCAATCAGCCCCAGCATTTT.

This chain joins TRBV11-2 and TRBJ1-1; 7 nucleotides agree with TRBD1. Germline-derived CDR1 and CDR2 are SGHAT and FQNNGV. Trimming took 6 bases from V and 8 from J; bases not matched to a gene: 12. The CDR3 totals 14 residues. CDR3 amino acids: CASSLGTAAIEAFF. The DNA of the CDR3 is TGTGCCAGCAGTTTGGGGACAGCCGCCATAGAAGCTTTCTTT.

As to this clone: Additional DNA sequences in this sample encode the identical CDR3. J is TRBJ2-1 and V is TRBV9, with a weak D call TRBD1 (5 bases). The CDR3 runs to 15 residues. Deletions cut 0 bases from V and 1 base from J, with 8 bases between. Per germline, CDR1 SGDLS and CDR2 YYNGEE. CDR3 amino acids: CASSVGAGSYNEQFF. The CDR3 DNA reads TGTGCCAGCAGCGTAGGGGCAGGGTCCTACAATGAGCAGTTCTTC.

The chain couples TRBV2 to TRBJ2-1; 10 nucleotides match TRBD2. Germline loops: CDR1 SNHLY, CDR2 FYNNEI. The CDR3 is 15 residues long. V was pared by 6 bases and J by 5 bases, with 7 bases of the junction left unmatched. CDR3 region: CASRIAGGQDNEQFF. CDR3 in DNA: TGTGCCAGCAGAATAGCGGGGGGCCAAGACAATGAGCAGTTCTTC.